The rows below give T cell receptor beta chains drawn from one sample of a study of blood T cells in healthy people across ages. TCRdb re-called the 5' RACE reads through MiXCR, storing one row per CDR3 protein. The table records about 650,000 distinct CDR3 sequences, approximately 29% of them present only once. The source material was blood. The receptors shown here come from a woman older than 75 in good health. CDR3s include the opening cysteine and the closing phenylalanine or tryptophan. A D gene is named only where the DNA matches it firmly. Clone size, where shown, is once, few, many, or a class for clones that have expanded.

TRBD1	.	TRBV30	TRBJ1-1	CAWSSGTGNTEAFF	TGTGCCTGGAGTTCCGGGACAGGGAACACTGAAGCTTTCTTT
TRBD2	.	TRBV7-2	TRBJ2-7	CASSLVGSGRVTYEQYF	TGTGCCAGCAGCTTAGTCGGTAGCGGGAGGGTTACCTACGAGCAGTACTTC
.	.	TRBV7-9	TRBJ2-7	CASSPRISYEQYF	TGTGCCAGCTCTCCACGAATCTCCTACGAGCAGTACTTC
.	many	TRBV10-2	TRBJ2-3	CASLSPGADTQYF	TGCGCCAGTTTGAGTCCAGGGGCAGATACGCAGTATTTT
.	few	TRBV15	TRBJ1-4	CATSRDRYSSATNEKLFF	TGTGCCACCAGCAGAGATCGTTACAGCAGTGCAACTAATGAAAAACTGTTTTTT
.	.	TRBV29-1	TRBJ2-1	CSAVTGYNEQFF	TGCAGCGCAGTGACAGGTTACAATGAGCAGTTCTTC
.	many	TRBV5-1	TRBJ2-1	CASSLDGISYNEQFF	TGCGCCAGCAGCTTGGATGGTATCTCCTACAATGAGCAGTTCTTC
.	.	TRBV28	TRBJ1-5	CASTVGGALQPQHF	TGTGCCAGCACCGTTGGGGGGGCGCTACAGCCCCAGCATTTT
.	many	TRBV10-3	TRBJ2-7	CAISTEGEQYF	TGTGCCATCAGCACTGAGGGCGAGCAGTACTTC
.	many	TRBV29-1	TRBJ2-5	CSAEGQRRTQYF	TGCAGCGCCGAAGGACAGAGGCGCACCCAGTACTTC
TRBD1	many	TRBV24-1	TRBJ2-5	CATSDSGTEAGPETQYF	TGTGCCACCAGTGATTCGGGGACAGAAGCAGGACCAGAGACCCAGTACTTC
.	many	TRBV11-1	TRBJ2-5	CASSPRLRTPRETQYF	TGTGCCAGCAGCCCCAGGCTACGGACGCCGAGGGAGACCCAGTACTTC
.	many	TRBV7-7	TRBJ2-5	CASSSPGYQETQYF	TGTGCTAGCAGCTCACCGGGGTACCAAGAGACCCAGTACTTC
TRBD2	.	TRBV12-3/TRBV12-4	TRBJ2-1	CASSSETSGRVGEQFF	TGTGCCAGCAGTTCTGAGACTAGCGGGAGGGTTGGTGAGCAGTTCTTC
.	many	TRBV10-3	TRBJ1-5	CAISGDQTSNQPQHF	TGTGCCATCAGTGGGGACCAGACTAGCAATCAGCCCCAGCATTTT
.	many	TRBV20-1	TRBJ2-3	CSARSKGGGTDTQYF	TGCAGTGCTAGGTCTAAGGGGGGTGGCACAGATACGCAGTATTTT
TRBD1	many	TRBV20-1	TRBJ2-5	CSVVGADRFLETQYF	TGCAGTGTTGTAGGGGCGGACAGGTTCCTGGAGACCCAGTACTTC
.	.	TRBV4-2	TRBJ1-4	CASSQEPGLREKLFF	TGTGCCAGCAGCCAAGAACCAGGGTTACGGGAAAAACTGTTTTTT
.	.	TRBV7-2	TRBJ2-1	CASSPERLQGNEQFF	TGTGCCAGCAGCCCCGAACGACTTCAGGGCAATGAGCAGTTCTTC
TRBD2	.	TRBV28	TRBJ2-1	CASSRTGGRTNEQFF	TGTGCCAGCAGCCGTACGGGAGGACGAACGAATGAGCAGTTCTTC
.	many	TRBV20-1	TRBJ1-3	CSASRPDSLHRKNTIYF	TGCAGTGCTAGCCGACCCGACAGTCTTCATCGGAAGAACACCATATATTTT
TRBD2	.	TRBV11-3	TRBJ2-5	CASSGGASGIREQYF	TGTGCCAGCAGCGGTGGGGCTAGCGGGATCCGGGAGCAGTACTTC
.	many	TRBV20-1	TRBJ2-7	CSASSLGADSYEQYF	TGCAGTGCTAGCTCCCTCGGAGCCGACTCCTACGAGCAGTACTTC
.	many	TRBV7-2	TRBJ1-1	CASSLALMNTEAFF	TGTGCCAGCAGCTTAGCGCTGATGAACACTGAAGCTTTCTTT
TRBD2	many	TRBV9	TRBJ2-1	CASSVATVAGGLRSYNEQFF	TGTGCCAGCAGCGTAGCTACCGTAGCGGGGGGGCTCCGCTCCTACAATGAGCAGTTCTTC
.	.	TRBV15	TRBJ2-7	CATSPEPFLFYEQYF	TGTGCCACCAGCCCAGAACCGTTCCTTTTCTACGAGCAGTACTTC
TRBD2	few	TRBV5-1	TRBJ2-3	CASGPGLAGDVDTQYF	TGCGCCAGCGGCCCGGGACTAGCGGGCGACGTGGATACGCAGTATTTT
TRBD1	many	TRBV5-4	TRBJ2-3	CASSSADRGTQYF	TGTGCCAGCAGCTCAGCGGACAGGGGGACGCAGTATTTT
TRBD2	many	TRBV20-1	TRBJ2-1	CSAPGLAGNSYNEQFF	TGCAGTGCTCCCGGACTAGCGGGAAACTCCTACAATGAGCAGTTCTTC
.	many	TRBV5-4	TRBJ2-1	CASSLGSGLKNNEQFF	TGTGCCAGCAGCTTGGGGTCGGGACTGAAGAACAATGAGCAGTTCTTC
.	.	TRBV30	TRBJ1-2	CAWSDPGHSRGYTF	TGTGCCTGGAGCGACCCGGGACATAGCCGAGGCTACACCTTC
TRBD2	many	TRBV6-5	TRBJ2-3	CASSYSIARGADTQYF	TGTGCCAGCAGTTACTCGATAGCGCGGGGGGCAGATACGCAGTATTTT
.	.	TRBV4-1	TRBJ1-2	CASSHPQGSPNYGYTF	TGCGCCAGCAGCCACCCCCAGGGATCTCCTAACTATGGCTACACCTTC
.	many	TRBV7-9	TRBJ2-6	CASSLISTGANVLTF	TGTGCCAGCAGCTTAATATCGACGGGGGCCAACGTCCTGACTTTC
TRBD2	many	TRBV7-2	TRBJ2-3	CASSLVGRGGSDTQYF	TGTGCCAGCAGCTTAGTAGGGCGGGGGGGCTCAGATACGCAGTATTTT
TRBD2	.	TRBV4-1	TRBJ2-1	CASSQDSGGSGEQFF	TGCGCCAGCAGCCAGGATAGCGGGGGGTCCGGTGAGCAGTTCTTC
.	many	TRBV5-1	TRBJ1-2	CASSRLGGDNGYTF	TGCGCCAGCAGCCGCCTAGGGGGGGATAATGGCTACACCTTC
.	many	TRBV6-5	TRBJ2-7	CASSYDPATLYEQYF	TGTGCCAGCAGTTACGACCCCGCTACCCTCTACGAGCAGTACTTC
.	few	TRBV3-1	TRBJ2-5	CASTQGGAGGIGYF	TGTGCCAGCACCCAGGGGGGCGCCGGGGGGATAGGGTACTTC
TRBD1	many	TRBV10-3	TRBJ1-2	CAISLTGDGYTF	TGTGCCATCAGTTTGACAGGGGATGGCTACACCTTC
TRBD2	.	TRBV30	TRBJ2-7	CAWRQAGGAYEQYF	TGTGCCTGGAGGCAAGCGGGGGGGGCCTACGAGCAGTACTTC
.	many	TRBV28	TRBJ2-7	CASSLDSAYEQYF	TGTGCCAGCAGTTTAGACAGTGCGTACGAGCAGTACTTC
TRBD1	.	TRBV12-3/TRBV12-4	TRBJ1-1	CASTTGQGPPEAFF	TGTGCCAGCACCACAGGACAGGGCCCCCCTGAAGCTTTCTTT
.	many	TRBV20-1	TRBJ2-7	CSAGTLLPYEQYF	TGCAGTGCTGGGACATTACTACCCTACGAGCAGTACTTC
.	many	TRBV6-2/TRBV6-3	TRBJ1-2	CASSYGWGYTF	TGTGCCAGCAGTTACGGCTGGGGCTACACCTTC
TRBD1	many	TRBV30	TRBJ2-7	CAWTRTGTGASGQYF	TGTGCCTGGACTAGAACCGGGACAGGGGCTTCGGGGCAGTACTTC
.	.	TRBV2	TRBJ2-5	CATGLGGFGETQYF	TGTGCCACTGGATTAGGGGGGTTCGGAGAGACCCAGTACTTC
.	many	TRBV12-3/TRBV12-4	TRBJ2-1	CASSSSNEQFF	TGCGCCAGCAGCTCCAGTAATGAGCAGTTCTTC
.	many	TRBV4-2	TRBJ1-2	CASSQDPGRNNYGYTF	TGTGCCAGCAGCCAAGATCCCGGCCGGAATAACTATGGCTACACCTTC
TRBD2	.	TRBV5-4	TRBJ2-1	CASSLVGGDGEQFF	TGTGCCAGCAGCTTGGTCGGGGGGGATGGTGAGCAGTTCTTC
TRBD2	many	TRBV20-1	TRBJ2-7	CSAASGGGYEQYF	TGCAGTGCAGCGAGCGGGGGGGGCTACGAGCAGTACTTC
.	many	TRBV7-3	TRBJ2-7	CASSFEGVTGSYEQYF	TGTGCCAGCAGCTTCGAGGGGGTCACTGGGTCCTACGAGCAGTACTTC